A single T cell receptor beta chain is shown here with its context. This clonotype was detected many times. Its antigen specificity is not known. No quality values exist for individual bases; no much larger clone is one base distant. This specimen comes from a study of beta chain bispecific antibodies for T cell cancers (dated by TCRdb to about 2021). Turning to the overall study: T cells from healthy donors were cocultured with T cell leukemia lines in the presence of bispecific antibodies, after which the depletion of each TRBV family was measured by TRBV sequencing of the surviving cells.

Libraries incorporated unique molecular identifier barcodes, which were used to quantify clonotypes. Qiagen AllPrep DNA/RNA Micro kits were used to isolate total RNA, and an Agilent TapeStation was used to check RNA quality. TCR beta libraries were built by 5' RACE: cDNA synthesis followed by two PCR steps using TCR beta constant-region gene-specific primers. TCR beta libraries were sequenced on an Illumina MiSeq platform. For the original study's pipeline: MIGEC, MiXCR and VDJtools were used to process the reads. Clonotype frequency was computed as the clonotype's share of unique molecular identifiers among all unique molecular identifiers in the sample. TCRdb reprocessing: public reads trimmed at Q25 with fastp, clones called with MiXCR, in-frame beta chains kept. For every CDR3 protein sequence, its rows merge into one entry that carries the most common genes and DNA. These V and J calls are TCRdb output, not the study's own analysis. The sample table shows just over 20,000 distinct CDR3 sequences, and about 2.7% are seen once. The ten top clones hold over 25% of the sample.

T cells were expanded from blood mononuclear cells for 2 to 3 days using either anti-CD3 antibody OKT3 or CD3/CD28 Dynabeads. The expanded T cells were grown in RPMI 1640 containing roughly 9.7% fetal bovine serum, recombinant human IL-2 (about 100 IU/ml) and IL-7 (around 5 ng/ml). For cocultures, roughly 50,000 normal T cells were combined with roughly 50,000 target cells and bispecific antibody in about 98 ul and incubated for 17 hours at 37 degrees C. Every bispecific antibody was made of two single-chain variable fragments expressed in a single-chain diabody format with a His tag. Effector T cells came from healthy human donors; peripheral blood mononuclear cells were isolated from leukapheresis samples by Ficoll density gradient centrifugation. What the authors observed across the whole study: Every sequenced sample contained a mix of leukemia cell line cells and normal T cells, and most targeted TRBV signal came from the leukemia cells rather than from the normal T cells.

This TCR derives from a human donor in good health. Some clones in this sample may be carry-over from other donors' samples. Sequenced: healthy donor T cells cultured with leukemia cells.

Read as DNA, the sequence is TGCGCCAGCAGCTTGGCCTACAATGAGCAGTTCTTC. It codes for CASSLAYNEQFF. The chain couples TRBV5-1 to TRBJ2-1; no D gene can be assigned with confidence. Counted from cysteine to phenylalanine, this CDR3 has 12 amino acids. CDR3 DNA only is kept here, 36 bases in frame from base 1. The CDR1 and CDR2 encoded by the germline V gene are SGHRS and YFSETQ. At the junction V is shortened by 0 bases and J by 2 bases, with 0 bases in between.